One sample yielded the 2 T cell receptor beta chains listed below, sequenced in a study of blood T cell repertoires in COVID-19. Produced via immunoSEQ multiplex PCR; TCRdb's table is partial and in-frame only. Among around 120,000 clones listed, approximately 87% were seen once. The sequenced sample was peripheral blood. These receptors originate from a man aged 70 or older who had recovered from COVID-19.

The V call is TRBV11-2, the J call TRBJ2-5, with D possibly being TRBD2 (7 bases). The CDR3 runs to 16 residues. In germline, CDR1 is SGHAT, CDR2 FQNNGV. Trimming stripped 4 bases from V and 1 base from J, with 16 bases between. CDR3 nucleotide sequence: TGTGCCAGCAGCTCGAGTTTGGCGGGGGCCCAAGAGACCCAGTACTTC. Translating it yields CASSSSLAGAQETQYF.

The genes are TRBV6-4 and TRBJ1-1; 7 positions match TRBD1. This CDR3 region has 14 residues. CDR1 and CDR2 from the germline V gene are MRHNA and SNTAGT. V lost 5 bases, J lost 1 base, and 4 bases stayed unmatched. The CDR3: CASSYSGGNTEAFF. The CDR3 nucleotides read TGTGCCAGCAGTTATTCAGGGGGGAACACTGAAGCTTTCTTT.